These 24 T cell receptor beta chains were all obtained from the same sample, sequenced in a study of cytomegalovirus exposure and HLA in healthy donors. Primers included in the PCR were 60 Vbeta and 13 Jbeta primers. Clones were read by immunoSEQ multiplex PCR, and TCRdb kept only the in-frame ones, dropping some. The table shows under 95,000 clones, with over 60% occurring only once. Material: PBMCs. These receptors all stem from a man aged 25 to 45 in good health and CMV-seropositive.

This chain uses TRBV4-1 with TRBJ2-5; the D is unclear. The CDR3 consists of 16 residues. Trimming pared 0 bases from V and 7 bases from J, leaving 18 bases between. Per the germline V gene, CDR1 is MGHRA and CDR2 is YSYEKL. In DNA form, the CDR3 reads TGCGCCAGCAGCCAAGAAGGAGAAGCTCGAGCGTGGACCCAGTACTTC. The encoded protein is CASSQEGEARAWTQYF.

In its sample, this clone was seen a few times. The CDR3 spells CASSLGLRGRYEQYF. CDR3 DNA: TGTGCCAGCAGTCTTGGTTTACGAGGAAGATACGAGCAGTACTTC. The chain uses TRBV28 and TRBJ2-7; D uncertain. CDR1 and CDR2 (germline): MDHEN, SYDVKM. The CDR3 is 15 amino acids. V lost 5 bases and J lost 4, with 18 bases in between.

V is TRBV9 and J is TRBJ2-3, with a possible D match to TRBD1 (6 bases). From germline, CDR1 is SGDLS and CDR2 YYNGEE. Trimming took 4 bases from V and 0 from J, leaving 9 bases between them. This CDR3 spans 14 amino acids. The CDR3 region is CASSIQGSTDTQYF. DNA for the CDR3: TGTGCCAGCAGCATTCAGGGGAGCACAGATACGCAGTATTTT.

This clone was counted between two and nine times. V and J are TRBV4-2 and TRBJ2-4; 8 bases agree with TRBD1. CDR3 size: 17 residues. Per the germline V gene, CDR1 is LGHNA and CDR2 is YNFKEQ. V dropped 0 bases and J dropped 3; count of bases not matched to a gene: 7. CDR3 nucleotide sequence: TGTGCCAGCAGCCAAGATCGGGGACAGGCTGGCAAAAACATTCAGTACTTC. It encodes CASSQDRGQAGKNIQYF.

The chain has TRBV2 and TRBJ2-3, with a possible D match to TRBD1 (6 bases). Germline values: CDR1 SNHLY, CDR2 FYNNEI. The CDR3 consists of 17 residues. The V end was cut by 5 bases, the J end by 1 base, with 19 bases between. CDR3 coding DNA: TGTGCCAGCAGTCGCCCCCTAGGGGGTGTTGGCACAGATACGCAGTATTTT. The encoded protein is CASSRPLGGVGTDTQYF.

The V call is TRBV9, the J call TRBJ2-7; tentatively, D is TRBD1 (5 bases). The V end lost 3 bases, the J end lost 4 bases, and 23 bases lay between the germline ends. This CDR3 region has 17 residues. Per germline, CDR1 SGDLS and CDR2 YYNGEE. This chain's CDR3 is CASSEGPPLDSGYEQYF. Here the CDR3 DNA reads TGTGCCAGCAGCGAGGGCCCGCCCCTCGACTCAGGGTACGAGCAGTACTTC.

The gene calls are TRBV5-8 and TRBJ1-5; 7 bases are a match to TRBD1. V lost 9 bases, J lost 2 bases, and 8 bases stayed unmatched. Per germline, CDR1 SGHTS and CDR2 YDEGEE. The CDR3 consists of 14 residues. This chain's CDR3 is CATSQGFRNQPQHF. The CDR3 DNA follows: TGTGCCACCTCACAGGGGTTTCGCAATCAGCCCCAGCATTTT.

The gene calls are TRBV6-1 and TRBJ2-7, with D hard to call. Germline CDR1 MNHNS, CDR2 SASEGT. The CDR3 runs 13 residues. The germline V and J ends were trimmed by 7 bases and 1 base, with 11 bases remaining between them. CDR3 sequence reads: CASTGELSYEQYF. The CDR3 nucleotides read TGTGCCAGCACTGGTGAGCTTTCCTACGAGCAGTACTTC.

J is TRBJ1-1 and V is TRBV9; D call uncertain. The CDR3 covers 13 residues. Germline-derived CDR1 and CDR2 are SGDLS and YYNGEE. Trimming removed 3 bases at V and 0 bases at J, with 6 bases between. The CDR3 nucleotides read TGTGCCAGCAGCGCTACAGTGAACACTGAAGCTTTCTTT. This codes for CASSATVNTEAFF.

The rearrangement uses TRBV29-1 and TRBJ2-1, with 8 positions matching TRBD2. Germline V gene lookup returns CDR1 SQVTM and CDR2 ANQGSEA. The CDR3 spans 14 residues. V lost 2 bases, J lost 6 bases, and 6 bases stayed unmatched. CDR3 protein: CSVEPGGLGNEQFF. The CDR3 DNA follows: TGCAGCGTTGAACCGGGAGGGCTTGGCAATGAGCAGTTCTTC.

The V gene is TRBV11-3, the J gene TRBJ2-7; 10 bases are shared with TRBD1. The V gene's germline CDR1 is SGHNT and CDR2 YENEEA. The CDR3 spans 16 residues. V trimming: 5 bases; J trimming: 2 bases; junction bases outside the gene matches: 9. CDR3 region: CASSHGTGDNPYEQYF. The CDR3 bases are TGTGCCAGCAGCCACGGGACAGGGGACAACCCCTACGAGCAGTACTTC.

This chain connects TRBV4-1 to TRBJ2-1; 7 bases line up with TRBD1. The ends lost 3 bases at V and 8 bases at J; junction bases unmatched: 10. The CDR3 has 15 residues. Germline CDR1 reads MGHRA; CDR2 reads YSYEKL. Here the CDR3 reads CASSQLDRYLDEQFF. The CDR3 DNA follows: TGCGCCAGCAGCCAGTTGGACAGGTACTTGGATGAGCAGTTCTTC.

J is TRBJ2-1 and V is TRBV30; D remains ambiguous. Trimming removed 0 bases at V and 6 bases at J, with 9 bases between. Germline loops: CDR1 GTSNPN, CDR2 SVGIG (reference sequence). The CDR3 has 13 residues. CDR3: CAWSVYPGNEQFF. For the CDR3, the DNA is TGTGCCTGGAGTGTTTACCCCGGCAATGAGCAGTTCTTC. Combining the CDR3 with reference TRBV30 and TRBJ2-1 gives the whole variable domain SQTIHQWPATLVQPVGSPLSLECTVEGTSNPNLYWYRQAAGRGLQLLFYSVGIGQISSEVPQNLSASRPQDRQFILSSKKLLLSDSGFYLCAWSVYPGNEQFFGPGTRLTVL.

In its sample, this clone was seen a few times. The chain combines TRBV6-5 with TRBJ1-1; TRBD1 agrees at 9 bases. The V segment lost 7 bases and the J segment 10 bases; nucleotides outside the gene matches: 13. Germline V gene data show CDR1 as MNHEY and CDR2 as SVGAGI. The CDR3 totals 14 residues. The CDR3 DNA sequence: TGTGCCAGCATCCCGGTGGGACAGGGAATAGCAGCTTTCTTT. This gives the protein CASIPVGQGIAAFF.

The J gene is TRBJ1-2, the V gene TRBV7-2; D remains ambiguous. The germline V gene has CDR1 SGHTA and CDR2 FQGNSA. The CDR3 loop spans 12 amino acids. Between the trimmed V and J ends, which lost 4 bases and 5 bases, there was a span of 8 bases. The CDR3 nucleotides read TGTGCCAGCAGCTACGGGAAGTATGGCTACACCTTC. Protein: CASSYGKYGYTF. The entire variable domain, with the rest obtained from reference TRBV7-2 and TRBJ1-2, is as follows: GAGVSQSPSNKVTEKGKDVELRCDPISGHTALYWYRQSLGQGLEFLIYFQGNSAPDKSGLPSDRFSAERTGGSVSTLTIQRTQQEDSAVYLCASSYGKYGYTFGSGTRLTVV.

There are a few counts of this clone. This chain links TRBV6-5 with TRBJ2-1, with TRBD2 matching 7 bases. Germline CDR1 is MNHEY and CDR2 is SVGAGI. The CDR3 runs 13 residues. Trimming took 6 bases from V and 7 from J; bases not matched to a gene: 6. The CDR3 DNA sequence: TGTGCCAGCAGGATAGGGAGGGAAAATGAGCAGTTCTTC. The encoded protein is CASRIGRENEQFF.

V and J are TRBV5-1 and TRBJ1-1, with TRBD1 matching 8 bases. V shed 2 bases, J shed 5 bases, and the junction held 8 bases outside the gene matches. The CDR3 spans 15 residues. Germline CDR1 reads SGHRS; CDR2 reads YFSETQ. In DNA, the CDR3 is TGCGCCAGCAGCTTTCCTGCAGGGGGCCAGACTGAAGCTTTCTTT. As protein: CASSFPAGGQTEAFF. The full variable domain, rest sourced from reference TRBV5-1 and TRBJ1-1, is KAGVTQTPRYLIKTRGQQVTLSCSPISGHRSVSWYQQTPGQGLQFLFEYFSETQRNKGNFPGRFSGRQFSNSRSEMNVSTLELGDSALYLCASSFPAGGQTEAFFGQGTRLTVV.

This clone has only one observation. The chain uses TRBV29-1 and TRBJ1-2; D is undetermined. The CDR3 is made up of 10 amino acids. Germline V CDR1 and CDR2: SQVTM, ANQGSEA. V was clipped by 6 bases and J by 6 bases, with 8 bases between them. CDR3 nucleotides: TGCAGCGTCGGGAGGGATGGCTACACCTTC. This gives the protein CSVGRDGYTF.

This sequence joins TRBV19 and TRBJ2-7, with 7 bases identical to TRBD1. CDR1 is LNHDA and CDR2 is SQIVND in the germline V gene (reference sequence). The CDR3 has 15 amino acids. V lost 1 base to trimming and J lost 2 bases; unmatched junction nucleotides: 5. The CDR3 region is CASSIATGVAYEQYF. DNA of the CDR3: TGTGCCAGTAGTATAGCCACAGGGGTAGCCTACGAGCAGTACTTC.

The chain links TRBV30 to TRBJ1-3, with TRBD1 identical over 9 bases. The junction had 8 bases not matched to a gene; V was cut back by 3 bases and J by 2 bases. The germline V gene encodes CDR1 GTSNPN and CDR2 SVGIG (reference sequence). The CDR3 runs to 16 residues. The CDR3 region has the DNA TGTGCCTGGAGCACAACAGGGGGCTACCCTGGAAACACCATATATTTT. Protein product: CAWSTTGGYPGNTIYF.

The rearrangement uses TRBV29-1 and TRBJ2-3, with 9 nucleotides matching TRBD2. V dropped 2 bases and J dropped 2; count of bases not matched to a gene: 11. The germline V gene encodes CDR1 SQVTM and CDR2 ANQGSEA. This CDR3 has 17 residues. The CDR3 DNA reads as TGCAGCGTTGAACGGGGGTCGGCGGGGGGGCCCACAGATACGCAGTATTTT. Encoded protein: CSVERGSAGGPTDTQYF.

This clone was seen a handful of times. The chain links TRBV9 to TRBJ2-2; 11 nucleotides line up with TRBD2. This CDR3 region has 19 residues. From germline, CDR1 is SGDLS and CDR2 YYNGEE. The V gene end was trimmed by 3 bases and the J gene end by 7 bases; junction bases not matched to a gene: 17. The CDR3 sequence is CASSGRSTSLAGANGELFF. The CDR3 nucleotides are TGTGCCAGCAGCGGCCGCTCAACCTCACTAGCGGGAGCGAACGGGGAGCTGTTTTTT.

The V and J genes are TRBV19 and TRBJ2-1; unclear D gene. The germline V and J ends were trimmed by 2 bases and 9 bases, with 8 bases remaining between them. CDR3 length equals 12 residues. The V gene's germline CDR1 is LNHDA and CDR2 SQIVND (reference sequence). As DNA, the CDR3 is TGTGCCAGTAGTATACCGGAGCGTGAGCAGTTCTTC. Translating it yields CASSIPEREQFF.

The rearrangement joins TRBV4-3 to TRBJ2-7; 15 nucleotides match TRBD2. Trimming at V came to 2 bases and at J to 0 bases, leaving 5 bases not matched to a gene. This CDR3 spans 18 amino acids. Germline CDR1 and CDR2: LGHNA and YSLEER. In DNA form, the CDR3 reads TGCGCCAGCAGCCAACAAGGACTAGCGGGAGGGGGCTCCTACGAGCAGTACTTC. Translated, it gives CASSQQGLAGGGSYEQYF.